This T cell receptor beta chain was captured in a study of post-analysis software for immune sequencing data. In the study overall: Clinical courses comprised relapsing-remitting, secondary progressive and progressive-relapsing multiple sclerosis.

This clonotype came up many times. Every TCR beta cDNA library bore unique molecular identifiers. TCRdb passed the PCR reads through MiXCR, listing each CDR3 protein once. The top ten clones hold around 5.2% of a sample with some 260,000 distinct CDR3 sequences, 30% to 45% of them seen once. The sample taken for sequencing was blood. The sequence came from a girl between 5 and 17 years old with multiple sclerosis.

CDR3 DNA sequence: TGTGCCACCTCACAGATAGCTAACTATGGCTACACCTTC. This codes for CATSQIANYGYTF. The rearrangement links TRBV6-6 to TRBJ1-2; no definite D call. V was cut by 10 bases and J by 0 bases, with 12 bases left in between. CDR3 length: 13 amino acids. CDR1 MNHNY and CDR2 SVGAGI come from the germline V gene (reference sequence).